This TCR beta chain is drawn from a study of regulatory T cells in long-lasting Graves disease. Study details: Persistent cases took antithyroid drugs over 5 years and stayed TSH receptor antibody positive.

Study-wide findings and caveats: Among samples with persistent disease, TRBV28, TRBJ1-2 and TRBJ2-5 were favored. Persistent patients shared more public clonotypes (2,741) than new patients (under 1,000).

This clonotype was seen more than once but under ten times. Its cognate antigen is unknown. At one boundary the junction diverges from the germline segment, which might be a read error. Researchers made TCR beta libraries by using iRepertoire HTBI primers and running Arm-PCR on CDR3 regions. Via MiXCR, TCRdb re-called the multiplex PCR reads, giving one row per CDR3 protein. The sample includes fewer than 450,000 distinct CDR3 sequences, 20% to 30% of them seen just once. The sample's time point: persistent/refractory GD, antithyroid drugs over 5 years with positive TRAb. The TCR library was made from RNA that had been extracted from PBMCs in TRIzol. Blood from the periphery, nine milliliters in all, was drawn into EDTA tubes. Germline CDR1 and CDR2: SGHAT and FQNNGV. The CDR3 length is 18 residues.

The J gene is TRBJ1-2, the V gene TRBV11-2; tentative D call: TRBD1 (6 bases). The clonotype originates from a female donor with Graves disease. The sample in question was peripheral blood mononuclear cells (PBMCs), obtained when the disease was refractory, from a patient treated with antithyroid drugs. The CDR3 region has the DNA TGTGCCAGTAGCTTCCATATTCGGCGGGACAAAACTAACTATGGCTACACCTTC. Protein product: CASSFHIRRDKTNYGYTF.